The present T cell receptor (beta chain) was sequenced within a study of Graves' ophthalmopathy and Graves' hyperthyroidism. Germline CDR1 MNHNS, CDR2 SASEGT. This CDR3 has 14 amino acids. Trimming took off 6 bases at V and 7 bases at J, with 16 bases between the two ends. Moderate-to-severe activity, CAS at least 3, NOSPECS at least 4 and duration under 3 months characterized donors with ophthalmopathy. Investigators amplified TCR beta CDR3 regions from RNA transcripts. Second-round multiplex PCR came after first-round RT-PCR with HTBI primers. TCRdb itself ran the multiplex PCR reads through MiXCR, one entry per CDR3 protein. Among under 350,000 distinct CDR3 sequences listed, 17% were seen once. In this sample, this clonotype turned up many times. What it binds is unknown. General study points: The model's ophthalmopathy progression predictions had about 71% sensitivity and 72% to 80% specificity. The authors also found most expanded thyroid clonotypes above 0.001 frequency in blood.

The clonotype originates from an adult man with Graves' ophthalmopathy. V and J are TRBV6-1 and TRBJ2-1; tentatively, D is TRBD1 (6 bases). The sample consisted of peripheral blood. The CDR3 sequence: CASSQINRENEQFF. CDR3 in DNA: TGTGCCAGCAGCCAGATAAACAGGGAAAATGAGCAGTTCTTC.